A selection of T cell receptor beta chains follows, all from one sample in a study of neurological immune-mediated disorders. From the 5' RACE reads, TCRdb called clonotypes with MiXCR, one entry per CDR3 protein. The sample holds more than 45,000 distinct CDR3 sequences, approximately 10% seen once. Material for sequencing was PBMCs. All receptors come from a woman in her thirties or forties with HTLV-1-associated myelopathy (HAM/TSP). The CDR3 runs from the conserved cysteine through the conserved F or W.

J	V	length	CDR3
TRBJ1-1	TRBV12-3/TRBV12-4	15	CASSLGPAMNTEAFF
TRBJ2-7	TRBV5-1	11	CASSRDYEQYF
TRBJ2-2	TRBV4-3	16	CASSQGPSGAYGELFF
TRBJ1-1	TRBV6-1	12	CAAQGESSEAFF
TRBJ2-3	TRBV20-1	14	CSLVPGQGSDTQYF
TRBJ1-1	TRBV5-6	14	CASSLVRQGLEAFF
TRBJ1-2	TRBV12-3/TRBV12-4	12	CASSPEGLGYTF
TRBJ1-5	TRBV10-3	17	CAISESTGRGAGQPQHF
TRBJ2-1	TRBV2	15	CSSSEGDRVENEQFF
TRBJ2-7	TRBV5-1	14	CASSEGLAPYEQYF
TRBJ2-1	TRBV5-1	13	CASSQRDQFEQFF
TRBJ2-4	TRBV20-1	17	CSARGLGLDYAKNIQYF
TRBJ1-5	TRBV4-1	16	CASSQDGGIRNQPQHF
TRBJ2-2	TRBV3-1	16	CASSQWTGADTGELFF